Shown below are 16 T cell receptor beta chains from a single sample sequenced in a study of CD8 T cells in Susac syndrome. An amount of RNA that ranged from about 0.45 to 1 ug was reverse transcribed with random hexamers. TCRdb redid the calling of the immunoSEQ multiplex PCR reads with MiXCR, one entry per CDR3 protein. The sample shows some 190,000 distinct CDR3 sequences, roughly 95% of them seen only once. Sequenced input: CD4+ T cells from PBMCs. The receptors derive from a human donor with multiple sclerosis.

The genes are TRBV5-4 and TRBJ1-5; D gene ambiguous. Germline-derived CDR1 and CDR2 are SGHNT and YYREEE (reference sequence). This CDR3 comprises 14 residues. V was clipped by 3 bases and J by 3 bases, with 10 bases between them. DNA of the CDR3: TGTGCCAGCAGCTCCGCCCCAGTCAATCAGCCCCAGCATTTT. Translated, it gives CASSSAPVNQPQHF.

This chain joins TRBV30 and TRBJ1-5, with D maybe TRBD1 (5 bases). In germline, CDR1 is GTSNPN, CDR2 SVGIG (reference sequence). The CDR3 is 15 amino acids. Between the trimmed V and J ends, which lost 2 bases and 2 bases, there was a span of 13 bases. The CDR3 region has the DNA TGTGCCTGGAGTTCGGGACGGCGGCGCAATCAGCCCCAGCATTTT. Translating gives CAWSSGRRRNQPQHF.

CDR3 sequence (DNA): TGTGCCAGCAGCGACGGCTATAGCAATCAGCCCCAGCATTTT. This sequence encodes CASSDGYSNQPQHF. The V gene is TRBV11-3, the J gene TRBJ1-5; D unclear. The CDR3 is 14 amino acids. Germline-derived CDR1 and CDR2 are SGHNT and YENEEA. Trimming pared 5 bases from V and 0 bases from J, leaving 8 bases between.

This chain links TRBV29-1 with TRBJ2-1, with a weak D call TRBD2 (5 bases). This CDR3 contains 12 residues. Looked up from germline, CDR1 is SQVTM and CDR2 is ANQGSEA. V lost 3 bases, J lost 6 bases, and 9 bases lay in between. The CDR3 here is CSVDSLANEQFF. The DNA of the CDR3 is TGCAGCGTTGATTCGCTAGCCAATGAGCAGTTCTTC.

The chain recombines TRBV3-1 with TRBJ1-1, with D possibly being TRBD1 (5 bases). The CDR3 is 13 residues long. V was clipped by 3 bases and J by 6 bases, with 11 bases between them. The germline gives CDR1 LGHDT, CDR2 YNNKEL (reference sequence). CDR3 sequence: CASSQSRVAEAFF. For the CDR3, the DNA is TGTGCCAGCAGCCAGTCCAGGGTCGCTGAAGCTTTCTTT.

As DNA, the CDR3 is TGCGCCAGCAGCTTGACGGTGGGCTCCTACGAGCAGTACTTC. Its translation is CASSLTVGSYEQYF. This chain uses TRBV5-1 with TRBJ2-7, with unresolved D. Germline assignment: CDR1 SGHRS and CDR2 YFSETQ. The CDR3 extends over 14 amino acids. V lost 1 base to trimming and J lost 0 bases, with 8 bases between them.

A single count supports this clonotype. V is TRBV25-1 and J is TRBJ2-1, with D possibly TRBD1 on 5 matching bases. The CDR3 loop spans 14 amino acids. Germline V gene sequence: CDR1 MGHDK, CDR2 SYGVNS. Trimming took off 2 bases at V and 12 bases at J, with 17 bases between the two ends. CDR3 DNA: TGTGCCAGCAGTGAACGTGGGGCGATGATGAGGCAGTTCTTC. The encoded protein is CASSERGAMMRQFF. Complete variable domain (other parts from reference TRBV25-1 and TRBJ2-1): EADIYQTPRYLVIGTGKKITLECSQTMGHDKMYWYQQDPGMELHLIHYSYGVNSTEKGDLSSESTVSRIRTEHFPLTLESARPSHTSQYLCASSERGAMMRQFFGPGTRLTVL.

The V and J genes are TRBV20-1 and TRBJ2-5; D call uncertain. The CDR3 consists of 13 residues. Germline assignment: CDR1 DFQATT and CDR2 SNEGSKA (reference sequence). Between the trimmed V and J ends, which lost 4 bases and 1 base, there was a span of 10 bases. The CDR3 DNA reads as TGCAGTGCTACGGGTCAGATCCAAGAGACCCAGTACTTC. It encodes CSATGQIQETQYF.

The J gene is TRBJ2-2, the V gene TRBV20-1; 7 bases fit TRBD2. The CDR3 length is 13 residues. The germline gives CDR1 DFQATT, CDR2 SNEGSKA (reference sequence). V lost 3 bases to trimming and J lost 5 bases; unmatched junction nucleotides: 3. The CDR3 reads CSARAGGTGELFF. In nucleotides, the CDR3 is TGCAGTGCTAGGGCCGGGGGGACCGGGGAGCTGTTTTTT.

V gene TRBV4-3 combines with J gene TRBJ2-2, with D unclear. The CDR3 runs to 13 residues. Trimming cost V 3 bases and J 6 bases, with 8 bases left between them. The V gene's germline CDR1 is LGHNA and CDR2 YSLEER. CDR3: CASSQRSPGELFF. CDR3 DNA sequence: TGCGCCAGCAGCCAGCGGTCCCCCGGGGAGCTGTTTTTT.

V and J are TRBV29-1 and TRBJ2-7, with D maybe TRBD1 (5 bases). Trimming took 7 bases from V and 4 from J, leaving 20 bases between them. Germline CDR1 and CDR2: SQVTM and ANQGSEA. This CDR3 has 14 amino acids. CDR3: CSARLWGSPYEQYF. In DNA, the CDR3 is TGCAGCGCCCGGTTATGGGGCAGTCCGTACGAGCAGTACTTC.

A single count supports this clonotype. This sequence joins TRBV2 and TRBJ1-2, with 8 bases lining up with TRBD1. The CDR3 covers 14 residues. V lost 6 bases to trimming and J lost 6 bases; unmatched junction nucleotides: 9. Germline-derived CDR1 and CDR2 are SNHLY and FYNNEI. CDR3 nucleotide sequence: TGTGCCAGCAGGGTAGGACAGGGAAAGAATGGCTACACCTTC. Its protein product is CASRVGQGKNGYTF.

The chain couples TRBV18 to TRBJ2-7, with 8 bases matching TRBD1. J lost 2 bases, V lost 0 bases, and 3 bases had no gene match. Germline values: CDR1 KGHSH, CDR2 LQKENI. The CDR3 is 15 residues long. CDR3 region: CASSPPRTGPYEQYF. The CDR3 DNA reads as TGTGCCAGCTCACCACCGCGGACAGGGCCCTACGAGCAGTACTTC.

The chain carries TRBV30 and TRBJ2-1, with TRBD2 matching 7 bases. J was trimmed by 4 bases and V by 8 bases; bases with no gene match: 14. Germline lookup yields CDR1 GTSNPN and CDR2 SVGIG (reference sequence). This CDR3 contains 15 residues. The CDR3 region is CARKGGFTPYNEQFF. CDR3 DNA: TGTGCCCGGAAGGGAGGGTTTACCCCTTACAATGAGCAGTTCTTC.

The rearrangement links TRBV7-2 to TRBJ2-7; TRBD1 or TRBD2 may be the D gene (5 bases each). Trimming pared 4 bases from V and 7 bases from J, leaving 11 bases between. The V gene's germline CDR1 is SGHTA and CDR2 FQGNSA. The CDR3 covers 12 residues. CDR3 amino acids: CASSSGAGEQYF. DNA for the CDR3: TGTGCCAGCAGCTCCGGGGCCGGAGAGCAGTACTTC.

This chain links TRBV30 with TRBJ1-2; D unresolved. This CDR3 has 13 residues. Germline CDR1 and CDR2: GTSNPN and SVGIG (reference sequence). V was trimmed by 5 bases and J by 7 bases, leaving 17 bases between them. DNA for the CDR3: TGTGCCTGGGACCGGACGCCCGCCGGTGGCTACACCTTC. It yields the protein CAWDRTPAGGYTF.